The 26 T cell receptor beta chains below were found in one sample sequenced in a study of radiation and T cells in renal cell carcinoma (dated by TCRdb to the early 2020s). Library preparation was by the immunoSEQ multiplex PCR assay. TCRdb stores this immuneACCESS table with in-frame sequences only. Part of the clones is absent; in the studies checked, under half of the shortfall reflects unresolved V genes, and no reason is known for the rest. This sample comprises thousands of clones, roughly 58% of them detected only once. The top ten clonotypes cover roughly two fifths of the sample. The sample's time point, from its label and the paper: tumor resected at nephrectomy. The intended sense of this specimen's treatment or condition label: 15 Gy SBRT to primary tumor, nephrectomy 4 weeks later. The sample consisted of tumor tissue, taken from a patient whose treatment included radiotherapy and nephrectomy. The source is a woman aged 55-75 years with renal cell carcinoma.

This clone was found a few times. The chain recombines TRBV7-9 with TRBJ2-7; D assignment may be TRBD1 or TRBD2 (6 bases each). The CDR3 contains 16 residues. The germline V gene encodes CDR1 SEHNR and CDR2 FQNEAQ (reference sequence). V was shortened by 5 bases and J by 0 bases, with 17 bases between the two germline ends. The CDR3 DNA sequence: TGTGCCAGCAGCCACCGAGGGAGGACAGACTCCTACGAGCAGTACTTC. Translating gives CASSHRGRTDSYEQYF. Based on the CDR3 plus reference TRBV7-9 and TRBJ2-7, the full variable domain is DTGVSQNPRHKITKRGQNVTFRCDPISEHNRLYWYRQTLGQGPEFLTYFQNEAQLEKSRLLSDRFSAERPKGSFSTLEIQRTEQGDSAMYLCASSHRGRTDSYEQYFGPGTRLTVT.

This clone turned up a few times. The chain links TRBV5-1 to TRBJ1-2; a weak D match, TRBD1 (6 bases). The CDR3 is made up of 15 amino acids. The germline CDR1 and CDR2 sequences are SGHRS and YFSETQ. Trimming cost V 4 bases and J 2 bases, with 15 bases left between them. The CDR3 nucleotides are TGCGCCAGCAGCCCCGGACAGTCACTAAACTATGGCTACACCTTC. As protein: CASSPGQSLNYGYTF.

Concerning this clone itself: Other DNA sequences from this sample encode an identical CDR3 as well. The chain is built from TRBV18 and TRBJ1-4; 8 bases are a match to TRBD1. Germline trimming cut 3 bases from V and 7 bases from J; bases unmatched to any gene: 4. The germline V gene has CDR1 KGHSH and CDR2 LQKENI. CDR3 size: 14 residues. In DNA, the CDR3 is TGTGCCAGCTCACCGGACAGGGAGGGTGAAAAACTGTTTTTT. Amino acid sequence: CASSPDREGEKLFF. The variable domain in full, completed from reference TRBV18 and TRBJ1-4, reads NAGVMQNPRHLVRRRGQEARLRCSPMKGHSHVYWYRQLPEEGLKFMVYLQKENIIDESGMPKERFSAEFPKEGPSILRIQQVVRGDSAAYFCASSPDREGEKLFFGSGTQLSVL.

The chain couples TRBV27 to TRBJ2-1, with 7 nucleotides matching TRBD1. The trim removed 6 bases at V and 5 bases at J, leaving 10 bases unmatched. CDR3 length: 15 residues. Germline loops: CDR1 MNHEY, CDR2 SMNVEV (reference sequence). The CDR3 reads CASRYLDRPDNEQFF. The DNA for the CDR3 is TGTGCCAGCAGGTATTTGGACAGGCCCGACAATGAGCAGTTCTTC.

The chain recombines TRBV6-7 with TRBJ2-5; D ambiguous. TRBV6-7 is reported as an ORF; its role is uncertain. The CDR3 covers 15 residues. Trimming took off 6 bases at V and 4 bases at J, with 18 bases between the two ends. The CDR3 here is CASRTSEMTRETQYF. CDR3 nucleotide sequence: TGTGCCAGCAGAACAAGCGAAATGACTCGAGAGACCCAGTACTTC.

The CDR3 DNA follows: TGTGCCAGCAGCTTGGTAGCAGGGACCACTGAAGCTTTCTTT. Translating gives CASSLVAGTTEAFF. This chain joins TRBV11-3 and TRBJ1-1; TRBD1 is a possible D gene (5 bases). CDR1 SGHNT and CDR2 YENEEA come from the germline V gene. V was clipped by 3 bases and J by 4 bases, with 12 bases between them. This CDR3 has 14 residues.

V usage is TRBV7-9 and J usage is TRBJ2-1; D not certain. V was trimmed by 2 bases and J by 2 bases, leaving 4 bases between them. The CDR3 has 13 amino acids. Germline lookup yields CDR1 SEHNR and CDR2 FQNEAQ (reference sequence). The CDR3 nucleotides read TGTGCCAGCAGCTTATACGCCTACAATGAGCAGTTCTTC. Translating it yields CASSLYAYNEQFF.

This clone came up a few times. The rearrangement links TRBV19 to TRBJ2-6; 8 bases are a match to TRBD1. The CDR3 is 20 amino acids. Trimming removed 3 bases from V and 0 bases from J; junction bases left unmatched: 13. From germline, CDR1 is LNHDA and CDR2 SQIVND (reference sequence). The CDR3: CASSIRGQGAASSGANVLTF. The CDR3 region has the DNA TGTGCCAGTAGTATCAGGGGCCAGGGGGCGGCTAGCTCTGGGGCCAACGTCCTGACTTTC.

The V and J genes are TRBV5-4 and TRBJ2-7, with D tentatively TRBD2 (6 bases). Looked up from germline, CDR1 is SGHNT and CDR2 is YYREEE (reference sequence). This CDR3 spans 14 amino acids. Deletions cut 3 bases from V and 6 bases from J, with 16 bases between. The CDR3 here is CASSSGTPPFEQYF. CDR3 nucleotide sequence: TGTGCCAGCAGCTCCGGGACTCCACCTTTCGAGCAGTACTTC.

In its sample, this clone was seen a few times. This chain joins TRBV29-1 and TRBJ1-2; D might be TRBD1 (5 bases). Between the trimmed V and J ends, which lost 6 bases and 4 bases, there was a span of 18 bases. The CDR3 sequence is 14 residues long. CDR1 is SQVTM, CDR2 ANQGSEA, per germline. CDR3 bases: TGCAGCGTGGGGCTAGCGGTCCCTGTCTATGGCTACACCTTC. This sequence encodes CSVGLAVPVYGYTF.

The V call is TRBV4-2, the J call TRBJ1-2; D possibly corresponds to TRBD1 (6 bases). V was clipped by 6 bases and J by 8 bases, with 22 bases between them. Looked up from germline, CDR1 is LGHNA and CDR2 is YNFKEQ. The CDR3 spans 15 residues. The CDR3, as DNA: TGTGCCAGCAGACCGAATACAGGGCTCACGGGGGGCTACACCTTC. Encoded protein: CASRPNTGLTGGYTF.

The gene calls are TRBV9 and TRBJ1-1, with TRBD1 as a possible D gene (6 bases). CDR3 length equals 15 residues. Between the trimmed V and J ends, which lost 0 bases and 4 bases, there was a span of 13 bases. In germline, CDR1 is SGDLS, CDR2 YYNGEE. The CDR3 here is CASSVEGGLFTEAFF. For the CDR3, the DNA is TGTGCCAGCAGCGTAGAAGGGGGACTTTTCACTGAAGCTTTCTTT.

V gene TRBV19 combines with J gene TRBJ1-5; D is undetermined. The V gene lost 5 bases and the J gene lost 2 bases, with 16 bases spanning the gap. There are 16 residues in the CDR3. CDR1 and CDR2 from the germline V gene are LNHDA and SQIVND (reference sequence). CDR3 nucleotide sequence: TGTGCCAGTAGTTCTTACAGTGGAACGGGCAATCAGCCCCAGCATTTT. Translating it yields CASSSYSGTGNQPQHF.

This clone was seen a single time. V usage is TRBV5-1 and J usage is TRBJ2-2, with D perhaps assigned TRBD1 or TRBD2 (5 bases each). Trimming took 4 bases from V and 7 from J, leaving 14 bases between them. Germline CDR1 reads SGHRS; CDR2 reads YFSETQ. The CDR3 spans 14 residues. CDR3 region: CASSPYGAGGELFF. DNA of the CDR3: TGCGCCAGCAGCCCGTATGGGGCGGGCGGGGAGCTGTTTTTT. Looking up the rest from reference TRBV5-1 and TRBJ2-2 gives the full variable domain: KAGVTQTPRYLIKTRGQQVTLSCSPISGHRSVSWYQQTPGQGLQFLFEYFSETQRNKGNFPGRFSGRQFSNSRSEMNVSTLELGDSALYLCASSPYGAGGELFFGEGSRLTVL.

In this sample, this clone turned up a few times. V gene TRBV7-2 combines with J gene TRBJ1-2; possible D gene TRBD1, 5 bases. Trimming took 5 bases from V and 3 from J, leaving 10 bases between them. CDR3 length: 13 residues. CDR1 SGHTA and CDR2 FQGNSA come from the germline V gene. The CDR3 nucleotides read TGTGCCAGCAGCCCTGGGGGTCACTATGGCTACACCTTC. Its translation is CASSPGGHYGYTF.

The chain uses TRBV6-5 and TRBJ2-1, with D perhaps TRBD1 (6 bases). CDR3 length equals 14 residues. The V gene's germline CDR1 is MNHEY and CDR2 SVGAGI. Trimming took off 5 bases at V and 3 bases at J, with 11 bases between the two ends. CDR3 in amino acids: CASSPGQNYNEQFF. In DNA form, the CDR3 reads TGTGCCAGCAGTCCCGGACAGAACTACAATGAGCAGTTCTTC.

For the CDR3, the DNA is TGCGCCAGCAGCCAGGGACAGGGGGCAAGGTCACCCCTCCACTTT. Protein product: CASSQGQGARSPLHF. This chain uses TRBV4-3 with TRBJ1-6; TRBD1 matches 12 bases. The CDR3 totals 15 residues. Looked up from germline, CDR1 is LGHNA and CDR2 is YSLEER. J lost 10 bases, V lost 3 bases, and 4 bases had no gene match.

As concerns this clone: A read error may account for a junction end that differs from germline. CDR3 amino acids: CVSSGTLSVPPLHF. The CDR3 region has the DNA TGTGTCAGCAGTGGGACACTTAGTGTTCCACCCCTCCACTTT. This chain joins TRBV6-1 and TRBJ1-6; possible D gene TRBD1, 6 bases. The CDR3 sequence is 14 residues long. Per germline, CDR1 MNHNS and CDR2 SASEGT.

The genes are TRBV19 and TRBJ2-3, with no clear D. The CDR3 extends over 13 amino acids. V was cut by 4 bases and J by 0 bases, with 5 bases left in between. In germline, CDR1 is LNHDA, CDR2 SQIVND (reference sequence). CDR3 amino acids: CASSTTSTDTQYF. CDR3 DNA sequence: TGTGCCAGTAGTACAACTAGCACAGATACGCAGTATTTT.

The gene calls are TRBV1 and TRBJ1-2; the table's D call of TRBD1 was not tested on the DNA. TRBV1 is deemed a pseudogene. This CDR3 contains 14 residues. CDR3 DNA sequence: TGCGCCAGCAGCCAAGATAGGCTCACAGGAGGCTACACCTTC. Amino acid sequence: CASSQDRLTGGYTF.

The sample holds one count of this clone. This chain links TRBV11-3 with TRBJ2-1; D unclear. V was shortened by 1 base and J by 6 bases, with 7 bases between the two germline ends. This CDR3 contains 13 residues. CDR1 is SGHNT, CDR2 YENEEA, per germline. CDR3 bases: TGTGCCAGCAGCTTAGTGTCTACCAATGAGCAGTTCTTC. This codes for CASSLVSTNEQFF.

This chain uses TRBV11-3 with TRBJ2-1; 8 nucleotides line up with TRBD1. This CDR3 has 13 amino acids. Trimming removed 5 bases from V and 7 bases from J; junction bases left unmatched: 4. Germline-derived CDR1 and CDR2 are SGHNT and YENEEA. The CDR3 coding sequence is TGTGCCAGCAGCCCGGGGACAGGTAATGAGCAGTTCTTC. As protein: CASSPGTGNEQFF.

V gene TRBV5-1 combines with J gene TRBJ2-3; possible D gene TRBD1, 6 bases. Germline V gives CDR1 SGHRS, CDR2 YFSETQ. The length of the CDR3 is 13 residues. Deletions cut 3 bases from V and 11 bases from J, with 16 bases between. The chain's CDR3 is CASSSGEGVGQYF. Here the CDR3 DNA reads TGCGCCAGCAGCTCGGGTGAGGGGGTTGGGCAGTATTTT.

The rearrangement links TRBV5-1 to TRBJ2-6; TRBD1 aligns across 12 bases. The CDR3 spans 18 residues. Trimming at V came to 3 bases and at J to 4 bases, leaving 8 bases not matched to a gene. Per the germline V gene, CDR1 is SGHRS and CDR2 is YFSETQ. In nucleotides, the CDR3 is TGCGCCAGCAGCTCGCCGGGACAGGGGGCCGCGGGGGCCAACGTCCTGACTTTC. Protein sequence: CASSSPGQGAAGANVLTF. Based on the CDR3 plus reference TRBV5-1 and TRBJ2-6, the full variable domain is KAGVTQTPRYLIKTRGQQVTLSCSPISGHRSVSWYQQTPGQGLQFLFEYFSETQRNKGNFPGRFSGRQFSNSRSEMNVSTLELGDSALYLCASSSPGQGAAGANVLTFGAGSRLTVL.

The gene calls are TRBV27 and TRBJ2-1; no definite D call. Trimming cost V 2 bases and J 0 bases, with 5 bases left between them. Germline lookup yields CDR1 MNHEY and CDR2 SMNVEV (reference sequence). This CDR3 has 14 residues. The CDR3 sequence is CASSLIRSYNEQFF. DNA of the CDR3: TGTGCCAGCAGTTTAATCCGCTCCTACAATGAGCAGTTCTTC.

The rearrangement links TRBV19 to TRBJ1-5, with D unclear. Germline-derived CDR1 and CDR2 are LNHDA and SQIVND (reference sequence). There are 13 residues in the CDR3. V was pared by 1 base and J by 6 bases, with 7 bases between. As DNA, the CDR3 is TGTGCCAGTAGTATAGGAGAGCGTCAGCCCCAGCATTTT. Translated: CASSIGERQPQHF.